This entry lists 12 T cell receptor beta chains sequenced from one sample in a study of Ad26.COV2.S vaccination and SARS-CoV-2 variants. Specified treatment: some 20 received Ad26.COV2.S at low or high dose, single or two shots; 5 received placebo; per-sample allocation not given. Following the first vaccine or placebo injection, samples were taken on day 63. Sequencing used immunoSEQ multiplex PCR; TCRdb keeps in-frame clones, though not all of them. The sample holds around 300,000 clones, roughly 91% seen once. The material sequenced was peripheral blood, taken in a trial of Ad26.COV2.S vaccine versus placebo. The receptors come from a person between 18 and 65 years old who received the Ad26.COV2.S COVID-19 vaccine or a placebo.

V gene TRBV3-1 (or the pseudogene TRBV3-2) combines with J gene TRBJ2-5, with D possibly TRBD2 on 6 matching bases. Trimming removed 4 bases at V and 7 bases at J, with 10 bases between. This CDR3 contains 12 residues. Looked up from germline, CDR1 is LGHDT and CDR2 is YNNKEL (reference sequence). CDR3 DNA sequence: TGTGCCAGCAGCCCCATCGGGGGGACCCAGTACTTC. It codes for CASSPIGGTQYF.

The J gene is TRBJ1-3, the V gene TRBV7-3; D ambiguous. The length of the CDR3 is 14 residues. The germline gives CDR1 SGHTA, CDR2 FQGTGA. Trimming took 2 bases from V and 1 from J, leaving 6 bases between them. CDR3 region: CASSLDGSGNTIYF. CDR3 nucleotides: TGTGCCAGCAGCTTAGACGGATCTGGAAACACCATATATTTT.

This chain joins TRBV6-2 or TRBV6-3 and TRBJ1-5; 9 bases match TRBD1. V lost 2 bases, J lost 7 bases, and 12 bases stayed unmatched. This CDR3 region has 17 residues. Germline assignment: CDR1 MNHEY and CDR2 SVGEGT. The CDR3 region has the DNA TGTGCCAGCAGTTACGAGCAGGACAGGGGACAGTGGCAGCCCCAGCATTTT. This gives the protein CASSYEQDRGQWQPQHF.

The chain links TRBV28 to TRBJ1-5; unclear D gene. CDR3 length: 11 residues. Trimming took off 6 bases at V and 9 bases at J, with 9 bases between the two ends. In germline, CDR1 is MDHEN, CDR2 SYDVKM. CDR3 in amino acids: CASRTGWPQHF. CDR3 sequence (DNA): TGTGCCAGCAGAACGGGATGGCCCCAGCATTTT.

This clone came up a few times. The gene calls are TRBV30 and TRBJ1-5; no clear D gene. This CDR3 is built from 13 residues. The V and J ends lost 0 bases and 6 bases respectively, with 9 bases between them. Germline values: CDR1 GTSNPN, CDR2 SVGIG (reference sequence). The CDR3 DNA follows: TGTGCCTGGAGTGTAAATTTGGGTCAGCCCCAGCATTTT. Amino acid sequence: CAWSVNLGQPQHF. The variable domain in full, with the rest retrieved from reference TRBV30 and TRBJ1-5, is SQTIHQWPATLVQPVGSPLSLECTVEGTSNPNLYWYRQAAGRGLQLLFYSVGIGQISSEVPQNLSASRPQDRQFILSSKKLLLSDSGFYLCAWSVNLGQPQHFGDGTRLSIL.

This chain joins TRBV6-5 and TRBJ2-7, with TRBD1 matching over 8 bases. The ends lost 7 bases at V and 2 bases at J; junction bases unmatched: 7. Germline values: CDR1 MNHEY, CDR2 SVGAGI. CDR3 length: 14 amino acids. The CDR3 loop is CASTPGQVPYEQYF. The CDR3 DNA follows: TGTGCCAGCACCCCGGGACAGGTCCCCTACGAGCAGTACTTC.

The J gene is TRBJ2-5, the V gene TRBV3-1 (or the pseudogene TRBV3-2); D may correspond to TRBD1 or TRBD2 (5 bases each). Germline V CDR1 and CDR2: LGHDT, YNNKEL (reference sequence). The CDR3 is 15 amino acids. Trimming pared 3 bases from V and 7 bases from J, leaving 18 bases between. The CDR3, as DNA: TGTGCCAGCAGCCATAGTGGGGACGGGTCCGGGACCCAGTACTTC. Translated, it gives CASSHSGDGSGTQYF.

The chain uses TRBV5-5 and TRBJ1-1; a possible D gene is TRBD1 (5 bases). The CDR3 covers 14 residues. Trimming removed 2 bases at V and 4 bases at J, with 12 bases between. Germline loops: CDR1 SGHKS, CDR2 YYEKEE (reference sequence). The CDR3 loop reads CASSLPSGSTEAFF. CDR3 sequence (DNA): TGTGCCAGCAGCTTACCCTCAGGGAGCACTGAAGCTTTCTTT. The variable domain in full, completed from reference TRBV5-5 and TRBJ1-1, reads DAGVTQSPTHLIKTRGQQVTLRCSPISGHKSVSWYQQVLGQGPQFIFQYYEKEERGRGNFPDRFSARQFPNYSSELNVNALLLGDSALYLCASSLPSGSTEAFFGQGTRLTVV.

The chain is built from TRBV2 and TRBJ1-1; no definite D call. Trimming took 3 bases from V and 1 from J, leaving 6 bases between them. From germline, CDR1 is SNHLY and CDR2 FYNNEI. The CDR3 is 13 amino acids. This chain's CDR3 is CASSDQRNTEAFF. In DNA form, the CDR3 reads TGTGCCAGCAGTGACCAACGGAACACTGAAGCTTTCTTT.

J is TRBJ1-2 and V is TRBV12-3 or TRBV12-4, with D possibly matching TRBD1 (5 bases). This CDR3 is built from 13 residues. With 8 bases removed from V and 2 bases from J, the gap between germline ends came to 12 bases. This CDR3 reads CASGTGTNYGYTF. CDR3 sequence (DNA): TGTGCCAGCGGAACCGGGACGAACTATGGCTACACCTTC.

This CDR3 reads CASSQVGIDEQFF. CDR3 nucleotide sequence: TGTGCCAGCAGCCAAGTAGGGATCGATGAGCAGTTCTTC. The gene calls are TRBV4-2 and TRBJ2-1; D not resolved. V lost 1 base to trimming and J lost 8 bases, with 9 bases between them. Germline loops: CDR1 LGHNA, CDR2 YNFKEQ. The CDR3 loop spans 13 amino acids.

This chain uses TRBV28 with TRBJ2-1; D uncertain. Trimming stripped 2 bases from V and 1 base from J, with 9 bases between. Germline lookup yields CDR1 MDHEN and CDR2 SYDVKM. CDR3 length: 15 residues. The CDR3 reads CASSLQAVSYNEQFF. CDR3 bases: TGTGCCAGCAGTTTACAGGCAGTATCCTACAATGAGCAGTTCTTC. The complete variable domain, with remaining parts taken from reference TRBV28 and TRBJ2-1, reads DVKVTQSSRYLVKRTGEKVFLECVQDMDHENMFWYRQDPGLGLRLIYFSYDVKMKEKGDIPEGYSVSREKKERFSLILESASTNQTSMYLCASSLQAVSYNEQFFGPGTRLTVL.